This paragraph covers one TCR beta chain sequence. This sample was included in a study of blood T cell repertoires in COVID-19. Overall study context: Whether acute or convalescent, the COVID-19 samples came from the United States, Italy and Spain. Sample material is recorded as cDNA or gDNA derived from T cells, B-cell-depleted T cells, or PBMCs.

Patients in Seattle were enrolled during active infection, then followed longitudinally. As originally analysed: Researchers report that nucleated cell counts were estimated from reference gene primer amplification. The assay was immunoSEQ multiplex PCR, and TCRdb's table has in-frame clones only and misses some. D and trimming were read from the DNA, whereas the V and J calls and clone size are those reported in that table. Here the sample spans 200,000 to 300,000 clones, around nine tenths being singletons. The receptor comes from a woman aged 55-69 years with COVID-19, enrolled during active disease. Specimen: peripheral blood.

This chain's CDR3 is CASSPGTSGRRDTQYF. CDR3 bases: TGTGCCAGCAGCCCCGGGACTAGCGGGAGGAGAGATACGCAGTATTTT. This chain uses TRBV27 with TRBJ2-3; the match to TRBD2 covers 15 bases. V lost 6 bases to trimming and J lost 5 bases; unmatched junction nucleotides: 6. The CDR3 is 16 residues long. The germline gives CDR1 MNHEY, CDR2 SMNVEV (reference sequence).